This entry describes one T cell receptor beta chain. Its specificity is unknown. This specimen belongs to a study of T cell responses to AZD1222 COVID-19 vaccine. The method was immunoSEQ multiplex PCR; TCRdb's version includes in-frame clones alone and lacks a portion of them. The table includes 150,000 or so clones, 85% to 95% detected once. Germline CDR1 is PRHDT and CDR2 is FYEKMQ (reference sequence). The CDR3 is made up of 14 amino acids. V lost 5 bases to trimming and J lost 2 bases; unmatched junction nucleotides: 3. The study, taken as a whole, reports: Seropositive at baseline were only five or six AZD1222 recipients. Nearly half of spike-specific TCRs reportedly target variant regions that are unmutated in the B.1.351 and B.1.1.7 variants.

The J gene is TRBJ1-2, the V gene TRBV13; 9 bases are shared with TRBD1. The sequencing here drew on peripheral blood, taken 28 days after the second AZD1222 dose. This TCR was recovered from an adult who received the AZD1222 COVID-19 vaccine. CDR3 DNA sequence: TGTGCCAGCAGCCACAGGGGGCGGAACTATGGCTACACCTTC. It encodes CASSHRGRNYGYTF. Filled out from reference TRBV13 and TRBJ1-2, the complete variable domain reads AAGVIQSPRHLIKEKRETATLKCYPIPRHDTVYWYQQGPGQDPQFLISFYEKMQSDKGSIPDRFSAQQFSDYHSELNMSSLELGDSALYFCASSHRGRNYGYTFGSGTRLTVV.